Below are 16 T cell receptor beta chains sequenced from a single sample in a study of technical replicates of blood from several donors. TCRdb keeps only in-frame clones here, not all; method: immunoSEQ multiplex PCR. The sample holds about 81,000 clones, approximately 96% seen once. Sequences were obtained from T cells isolated from PBMCs. These TCRs come from a human donor in good health.

The V and J genes are TRBV30 and TRBJ1-5; D is uncertain. Germline V gene lookup returns CDR1 GTSNPN and CDR2 SVGIG (reference sequence). Trimming took 3 bases from V and 3 from J, leaving 12 bases between them. The CDR3 sequence is 14 residues long. DNA of the CDR3: TGTGCCTGGAGCTTCGAGGAGGTCAATCAGCCCCAGCATTTT. Translation gives CAWSFEEVNQPQHF. The complete variable domain, with remaining parts taken from reference TRBV30 and TRBJ1-5, reads SQTIHQWPATLVQPVGSPLSLECTVEGTSNPNLYWYRQAAGRGLQLLFYSVGIGQISSEVPQNLSASRPQDRQFILSSKKLLLSDSGFYLCAWSFEEVNQPQHFGDGTRLSIL.

The V call is TRBV7-9, the J call TRBJ2-7; TRBD1 agrees at 8 bases. CDR1 and CDR2 from the germline V gene are SEHNR and FQNEAQ (reference sequence). The CDR3 runs to 14 residues. The junction had 7 bases not matched to a gene; V was cut back by 7 bases and J by 2 bases. The DNA for the CDR3 is TGTGCCAGCATCGACAGGGGCCAAACCTACGAGCAGTACTTC. Translation gives CASIDRGQTYEQYF.

This clone has a handful of counts. This chain connects TRBV19 to TRBJ2-7; D is possibly TRBD2 (5 bases). The V gene's germline CDR1 is LNHDA and CDR2 SQIVND (reference sequence). Between the trimmed V and J ends, which lost 7 bases and 0 bases, there was a span of 10 bases. The CDR3 length is 13 residues. The CDR3 DNA sequence: TGTGCCAGTAAGACGGGAAACTCCTACGAGCAGTACTTC. This encodes CASKTGNSYEQYF.

This chain links TRBV29-1 with TRBJ2-5; 8 bases agree with TRBD1. Germline-derived CDR1 and CDR2 are SQVTM and ANQGSEA. The CDR3 extends over 17 amino acids. V trimming: 5 bases; J trimming: 5 bases; junction bases outside the gene matches: 19. This chain's CDR3 is CSVYSSLTGALRETQYF. As DNA, the CDR3 is TGCAGCGTTTATTCCTCCCTGACAGGGGCCCTTAGGGAGACCCAGTACTTC.

The J gene is TRBJ2-7, the V gene TRBV7-9; 12 bases map to TRBD1. Germline V gene lookup returns CDR1 SEHNR and CDR2 FQNEAQ (reference sequence). The V segment lost 5 bases and the J segment 3 bases; nucleotides outside the gene matches: 11. The CDR3 has 17 amino acids. The CDR3 region is CASSRGQGAFLIYEQYF. Here the CDR3 DNA reads TGTGCCAGCAGCAGGGGACAGGGGGCTTTCCTAATCTACGAGCAGTACTTC.

This clone was detected only once. The chain recombines TRBV11-2 with TRBJ2-7; D unresolved. Trimming left V 1 base short and J 2 bases short, with 6 bases between. Germline CDR1 SGHAT, CDR2 FQNNGV. There are 13 residues in the CDR3. CDR3 protein: CASSLVTAYEQYF. The CDR3 nucleotides read TGTGCCAGCAGCTTAGTTACAGCCTACGAGCAGTACTTC.

The chain has TRBV23-1 and TRBJ2-1, with D uncertain. TRBV23-1 is classed as an ORF, of uncertain function. Trimming cost V 3 bases and J 6 bases, with 3 bases left between them. This CDR3 region has 11 residues. As DNA, the CDR3 is TGCGCCAGCAGTCATATCAATGAGCAGTTCTTC. This codes for CASSHINEQFF.

The chain uses TRBV5-4 and TRBJ2-7, with D tentatively TRBD1 (5 bases). V lost 0 bases and J lost 4, with 11 bases in between. This CDR3 comprises 14 residues. Germline V CDR1 and CDR2: SGHNT, YYREEE (reference sequence). CDR3 protein: CASSLDEGVYEQYF. CDR3 coding DNA: TGTGCCAGCAGCTTGGATGAAGGGGTTTACGAGCAGTACTTC.

The chain employs TRBV18 and TRBJ1-3, with a weak D call TRBD1 (6 bases). Germline V gives CDR1 KGHSH, CDR2 LQKENI. V lost 3 bases and J 2 bases, leaving 14 bases between the germline ends. This CDR3 region has 16 residues. CDR3 nucleotides: TGTGCCAGCTCACCGAATACAGGGATCGCTGGAAACACCATATATTTT. Residues: CASSPNTGIAGNTIYF. Filled out from reference TRBV18 and TRBJ1-3, the complete variable domain reads NAGVMQNPRHLVRRRGQEARLRCSPMKGHSHVYWYRQLPEEGLKFMVYLQKENIIDESGMPKERFSAEFPKEGPSILRIQQVVRGDSAAYFCASSPNTGIAGNTIYFGEGSWLTVV.

This chain links TRBV4-2 with TRBJ2-3, with 7 positions matching TRBD2. V lost 1 base and J lost 5; bases outside the gene matches: 9. CDR3 length: 16 amino acids. CDR1 is LGHNA and CDR2 is YNFKEQ in the germline V gene. DNA of the CDR3: TGTGCCAGCAGCCAAGTCTTATCAGAGCGGGGAGATACGCAGTATTTT. Protein sequence: CASSQVLSERGDTQYF.

CDR3 DNA sequence: TGCAGCGTTACCCAGGCCAACTATGGCTACACCTTC. Its protein product is CSVTQANYGYTF. The chain carries TRBV29-1 and TRBJ1-2; D unclear. The CDR3 runs 12 residues. CDR1 is SQVTM and CDR2 is ANQGSEA in the germline V gene. Trimming stripped 5 bases from V and 2 bases from J, with 9 bases between.

This clone was picked up a small number of times. The chain couples TRBV5-1 to TRBJ2-6; D remains ambiguous. The CDR3 sequence is 15 residues long. The germline V gene encodes CDR1 SGHRS and CDR2 YFSETQ. The V gene lost 0 bases and the J gene lost 3 bases, with 7 bases spanning the gap. CDR3 region: CASSLAGGGANVLTF. DNA for the CDR3: TGCGCCAGCAGCTTGGCTGGCGGTGGGGCCAACGTCCTGACTTTC.

This clone was found once. This chain links TRBV9 with TRBJ1-4; no reliable D call. The germline V and J ends were trimmed by 0 bases and 12 bases, with 9 bases remaining between them. CDR1 and CDR2 (germline): SGDLS, YYNGEE. CDR3 size: 12 residues. The CDR3 DNA sequence: TGTGCCAGCAGCGTAGACGGGTATCAACTGTTTTTT. It translates to CASSVDGYQLFF. Full variable domain (outside the CDR3, taken from reference TRBV9 and TRBJ1-4): DSGVTQTPKHLITATGQRVTLRCSPRSGDLSVYWYQQSLDQGLQFLIQYYNGEERAKGNILERFSAQQFPDLHSELNLSSLELGDSALYFCASSVDGYQLFFGSGTQLSVL.

This clone has just a few counts. The chain has TRBV7-9 and TRBJ1-5, with unresolved D. The length of the CDR3 is 12 residues. Germline V CDR1 and CDR2: SEHNR, FQNEAQ (reference sequence). V lost 1 base to trimming and J lost 5 bases, with 3 bases between them. The CDR3 DNA follows: TGTGCCAGCAGCTTAGGAGATCAGCCCCAGCATTTT. It codes for CASSLGDQPQHF. The full variable domain, its missing parts supplied by reference TRBV7-9 and TRBJ1-5, is DTGVSQNPRHKITKRGQNVTFRCDPISEHNRLYWYRQTLGQGPEFLTYFQNEAQLEKSRLLSDRFSAERPKGSFSTLEIQRTEQGDSAMYLCASSLGDQPQHFGDGTRLSIL.

The chain employs TRBV19 and TRBJ1-2; 10 bases are a match to TRBD1. Germline CDR1 is LNHDA and CDR2 is SQIVND (reference sequence). CDR3 length: 16 residues. V lost 3 bases to trimming and J lost 2 bases; unmatched junction nucleotides: 6. CDR3 sequence (DNA): TGTGCCAGTAGTATGAGATTGGACAGGGGGAACTATGGCTACACCTTC. Encoded protein: CASSMRLDRGNYGYTF.

The chain has TRBV28 and TRBJ2-7, with a tentative D call TRBD1 (6 bases). CDR1 is MDHEN and CDR2 is SYDVKM in the germline V gene. The CDR3 spans 14 residues. Trimming took off 8 bases at V and 4 bases at J, with 18 bases between the two ends. Written as DNA, the CDR3 is TGTGCCAGCGGATCCAGACAGGACCCTTACGAGCAGTACTTC. As protein: CASGSRQDPYEQYF.